Sequencing of this TCR beta chain was carried out in a study of T cells in Graves' hyperthyroidism and ophthalmopathy. Authors of the study amplified TCR beta CDR3 regions from RNA transcripts. First-round RT-PCR of the TCR CDR3 relied on the HTBI primer set. MiXCR, run by TCRdb on the multiplex PCR reads, gives a single entry per CDR3 protein. Of some 300,000 distinct CDR3 sequences listed, approximately 18% are singletons. Study findings and constraints: Most expanded thyroid clonotypes above 0.001 also appeared in blood.

This CDR3 is 14 amino acids long. CDR1 MDHEN and CDR2 SYDVKM come from the germline V gene. V gave up 3 bases and J gave up 1 base, with 9 bases separating them. A word on this clonotype: No antigen is known for it.

A Clinical Activity Score of at least 3, a NOSPECS grade of at least 4 and a duration under 3 months were recorded in the ophthalmopathy patients. Reasons for excluding patients were uncontrolled infection, other autoimmune disease, pregnancy or lactation. Diagnosing involved the use of clinical symptoms, serum thyroxine and TRAb, thyroid ultrasound and orbital computed tomography. The TCR was taken from a man between 45 and 60 years old with Graves' ophthalmopathy. Material: blood. The gene calls are TRBV28 and TRBJ1-1; D gene unclear. The CDR3 DNA reads as TGTGCCAGCAGTTTCCTTAACTCGAACACTGAAGCTTTCTTT. Residues: CASSFLNSNTEAFF.